The TCR beta chain under discussion was sequenced for a study of graft-versus-host responses after intestinal transplantation. With 8 bases removed from V and 6 bases from J, the gap between germline ends came to 11 bases. The CDR3 runs to 12 residues. CDR1 is MDHEN and CDR2 is SYDVKM in the germline V gene. This clone was observed a single time. As yet, its antigen is unknown. This table comes from immunoSEQ multiplex PCR, and its TCRdb copy is limited to in-frame clones, with some not included. The sample carries some 110,000 clones, approximately 90% recorded once. This receptor was identified in a human donor who was the organ donor for an intestinal transplant. This rearrangement joins TRBV28 to TRBJ2-1; D call uncertain. The material was unstimulated CD4+ T cells sorted from spleen or lymph node cells, obtained before transplant. CDR3 sequence (DNA): TGTGCCAGCCGATTTTGGGCCAATGAGCAGTTCTTC. This encodes CASRFWANEQFF.